The sample holds many counts of the clone carrying this T cell receptor beta chain. Via MiXCR, TCRdb re-called the RT-PCR reads, giving one row per CDR3 protein. The sample yields about 680,000 distinct CDR3 sequences, around 14% seen once. This CDR3 is built from 15 residues. Trimming cost V 2 bases and J 5 bases; bases outside gene matches: 5. CDR1 is KGHDR, CDR2 SFDVKD, per germline. The sequencing input was memory CD4+ T cells from blood. The genes are TRBV24-1 and TRBJ2-1, with TRBD2 identical over 7 bases. The TCR was taken from a female donor in good health, serving as a healthy control. The CDR3 is CATSDSSGGNNEQFF. The CDR3 coding sequence is TGTGCCACCAGTGATTCTAGCGGAGGAAACAATGAGCAGTTCTTC.